The text below deals with one TCR beta chain. The data stem from a study of T cell responses to AZD1222 COVID-19 vaccine. The assay was immunoSEQ multiplex PCR, and TCRdb's table has in-frame clones only and misses some. The sample lists roughly 110,000 clones, around 81% occurring once. This CDR3 spans 15 amino acids. V lost 0 bases to trimming and J lost 0 bases, with 9 bases between them. Germline-derived CDR1 and CDR2 are SGDLS and YYNGEE. The input for sequencing was peripheral blood, taken on day 0 of AZD1222 vaccination. The chain recombines TRBV9 with TRBJ2-5; no definite D call. The receptor was derived from an adult in good health. CDR3 DNA: TGTGCCAGCAGCGTAGGTGACGGATACCAAGAGACCCAGTACTTC. Residues: CASSVGDGYQETQYF.